This TCR beta chain comes out of a study of blood T cell repertoires in COVID-19. Study-wide context: Samples taken during acute and convalescent COVID-19 were collected in the United States, Italy and Spain. PBMCs, B-cell-depleted T cells, or T cells provided the cDNA or gDNA that made up the material.

Sequencing was performed with immunoSEQ multiplex PCR; in TCRdb, only in-frame clones are kept and a portion is missing. Among about 70,000 clones listed, 80% were seen once. This CDR3 is built from 15 residues. J lost 3 bases, V lost 2 bases, and 4 bases had no gene match. The V gene's germline CDR1 is MNHEY and CDR2 SVGAGI. This chain connects TRBV6-5 to TRBJ2-1; 7 bases are shared with TRBD2. Input material: peripheral blood. This sequence was found in a man aged 65-85 years who had recovered from COVID-19. CDR3 bases: TGTGCCAGCAGTTACGGGGGGGACTACTACAATGAGCAGTTCTTC. Translated, it gives CASSYGGDYYNEQFF.